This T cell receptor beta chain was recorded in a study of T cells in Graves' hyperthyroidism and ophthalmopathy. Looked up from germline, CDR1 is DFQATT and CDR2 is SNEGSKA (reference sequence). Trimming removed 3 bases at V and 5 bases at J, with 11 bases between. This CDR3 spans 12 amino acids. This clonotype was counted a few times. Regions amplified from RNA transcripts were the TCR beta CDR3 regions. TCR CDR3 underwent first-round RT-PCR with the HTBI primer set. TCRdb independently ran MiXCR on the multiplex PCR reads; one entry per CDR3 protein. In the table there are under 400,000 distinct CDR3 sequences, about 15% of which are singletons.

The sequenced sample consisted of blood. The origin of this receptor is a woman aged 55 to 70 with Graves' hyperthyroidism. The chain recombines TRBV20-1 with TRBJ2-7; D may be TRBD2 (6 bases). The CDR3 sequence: CSASGSWDEQYF. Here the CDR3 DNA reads TGCAGTGCTAGCGGGAGCTGGGACGAGCAGTACTTC.